Listed below are T cell receptor beta chains from one sample, sequenced in a study of cytomegalovirus exposure and HLA in healthy donors. This table comes from immunoSEQ multiplex PCR, and its TCRdb copy is limited to in-frame clones, with some not included. The table records approximately 150,000 clones, approximately 80% of them present only once. Sequencing was performed on PBMCs. The receptors stem from a woman aged 40-49 years in good health and CMV-seronegative. Both conserved end residues are part of each CDR3. The order of the fields is clone size, D gene, V gene, J gene, CDR3 DNA, CDR3 protein. D genes are given only for firm matches. Size values are once, few and many counts, or a class for expanded clones, and some rows have none.

>.|.|TRBV4-3|TRBJ2-1
TGCGCCAGCAGCCAAGATTCAGGAAATGAGCAGTTCTTC
CASSQDSGNEQFF
>.|TRBD1|TRBV19|TRBJ2-1
TGTGCCAGTAGTGAGACAGGGAACGACAATGAGCAGTTCTTC
CASSETGNDNEQFF
>.|.|TRBV4-3|TRBJ2-1
TGCGCCAGCAGCCAAGAATCGGGGGCCTACAATGAGCAGTTCTTC
CASSQESGAYNEQFF
>few|TRBD2|TRBV7-2|TRBJ2-5
TGTGCCAGCAGCTTAGGACTAGCCTTGTATCAAGAGACCCAGTACTTC
CASSLGLALYQETQYF
>.|TRBD1|TRBV6-1|TRBJ2-3
TGTGCCAGCAGTCGGGACAGGGATCGCAATACGCAGTATTTT
CASSRDRDRNTQYF
>.|TRBD1|TRBV19|TRBJ2-5
TGTGCCAGTAGTACCTACCCGGGACAGGGATTTGGAATGACCCAGTACTTC
CASSTYPGQGFGMTQYF
>.|.|TRBV9|TRBJ2-1
TGTGCCAGCAGCGTGGGGCCGGCGGAGCAGTTCTTC
CASSVGPAEQFF
>.|.|TRBV4-3|TRBJ1-1
TGCGCCAGCAGCAATTCAGGGGCTCCCTCCTCTTTCTTT
CASSNSGAPSSFF
>.|TRBD1|TRBV27|TRBJ2-1
TGTGCCAGCAGTCTTAACCGGGACAGGGACAATGAGCAGTTCTTC
CASSLNRDRDNEQFF
>.|.|TRBV7-8|TRBJ2-7
TGTGCCAGCAGCTTCGCTGGAGAGGAGCAGTACTTC
CASSFAGEEQYF
>.|TRBD2|TRBV28|TRBJ2-2
TGTGCCAGCAGCGGGACTAGCGGGAGTAACACCGGGGAGCTGTTTTTT
CASSGTSGSNTGELFF
>.|.|TRBV6-1|TRBJ2-6
TGTGCCAGCAGTGAGAGATTTAAAAGACTTATCTCTGGGGCCAACGTCCTGACTTTC
CASSERFKRLISGANVLTF
>.|.|TRBV28|TRBJ2-7
TGTGCCAGCAGTCTGCGACAGGACCGCTACGAGCAGTACTTC
CASSLRQDRYEQYF
>.|TRBD1|TRBV4-2|TRBJ1-2
TGTGCCAGCAGCCAAGATACAGGGGACTATGGCTACACCTTC
CASSQDTGDYGYTF
>.|TRBD2|TRBV27|TRBJ2-2
TGTGCCAGCAGCCCCCTATCCGGACTAGCCGTAAACACCGGGGAGCTGTTTTTT
CASSPLSGLAVNTGELFF
>.|TRBD1|TRBV5-1|TRBJ2-7
TGCGCCAGCAGCGTAGGACAGGGGATATACGAGCAGTACTTC
CASSVGQGIYEQYF
>once|.|TRBV6-5|TRBJ2-7
TGTGCCAGCAGTTACTCGGCAGGGGTATACTACGAGCAGTACTTC
CASSYSAGVYYEQYF
>.|TRBD1|TRBV9|TRBJ2-3
TGTGCCAGCAGCGTAGCTATGGACAGGGTTGCGCAGTATTTT
CASSVAMDRVAQYF
>.|TRBD1|TRBV2|TRBJ1-3
TGTGCCAGCTCAGGACAGGCGGCATCTGGAAACACCATATATTTT
CASSGQAASGNTIYF
>.|TRBD2|TRBV28|TRBJ2-2
TGTGCCAGCAGTTTATGGAAACTAGCGGGTGGTCCCGGGGAGCTGTTTTTT
CASSLWKLAGGPGELFF
>.|.|TRBV30|TRBJ1-2
TGTGCCTGGACCCTCGGAACAGGCTTTTATGGCTACACCTTC
CAWTLGTGFYGYTF
>.|.|TRBV28|TRBJ1-6
TGTGCCAGCACACCCCCTGCCAGTTCACCCCTCCACTTT
CASTPPASSPLHF
>.|TRBD2|TRBV9|TRBJ2-1
TGTGCCAGCAGCGTAGGTGGTTGGACTAGCGCGGTCTCCTACAATGAGCAGTTCTTC
CASSVGGWTSAVSYNEQFF
>.|.|TRBV18|TRBJ2-1
TGTGCCAGCTCACCACTTAGCTACAATGAGCAGTTCTTC
CASSPLSYNEQFF
>.|.|TRBV7-2|TRBJ2-3
TGTGCCAGCAGCTTTTCCCCTTACACAGATACGCAGTATTTT
CASSFSPYTDTQYF
>.|TRBD2|TRBV28|TRBJ2-1
TGTGCCAGCAGTCAGGGACTAGCGGGAGTCGGGCAGTTCTTC
CASSQGLAGVGQFF
>.|.|TRBV6-5|TRBJ1-2
TGTGCCAGCAGCATTACAGGGAACTATGGCTACACCTTC
CASSITGNYGYTF
>.|TRBD2|TRBV27|TRBJ2-3
TGTGCCAGCAGTTTACCTGGGGGGAGGGCCGTGTATTTT
CASSLPGGRAVYF
>.|.|TRBV6-5|TRBJ2-2
TGTGCCAGTCGGACAGCCCTCACCGGGGAGCTGTTTTTT
CASRTALTGELFF
>few|.|TRBV4-2|TRBJ2-5
TGTGCCAGCAGTCTGATCGACCGGGTAAACCAAGAGACCCAGTACTTC
CASSLIDRVNQETQYF
>.|TRBD2|TRBV7-9|TRBJ2-5
TGTGCCAGCAGCTTTCCGGGACTAGCGGGTTTCGGAGAGACCCAGTACTTC
CASSFPGLAGFGETQYF
>.|.|TRBV27|TRBJ2-3
TGTGCCAGCAGTTTAGTCGGGATCACCCCAGATACGCAGTATTTT
CASSLVGITPDTQYF
>.|TRBD2|TRBV28|TRBJ2-7
TGTGCCAGCAGGTCTGGACTAGCGGGAGAAAAGGGCGAGCAGTACTTC
CASRSGLAGEKGEQYF
>.|TRBD1|TRBV19|TRBJ2-1
TGTGCCAGTAGTATAGCTGCAGGGGGGCAGTTCTTC
CASSIAAGGQFF
>.|.|TRBV5-6|TRBJ1-2
TGTGCCAGCAGCTTCAGCTATGGCTACACCTTC
CASSFSYGYTF
>.|.|TRBV5-1|TRBJ2-7
TGCGCCAGCAGTAATAGCGAAGCCTACGAGCAGTACTTC
CASSNSEAYEQYF
>.|TRBD2|TRBV7-8|TRBJ2-7
TGTGCCAGCAGCGTAAAACTAGCGATCCAGAAGGGAGGATGGTACGAGCAGTACTTC
CASSVKLAIQKGGWYEQYF
>once|TRBD2|TRBV18|TRBJ2-1
TGTGCCAGCTCACTGATGACTAGCGACAATGAGCAGTTCTTC
CASSLMTSDNEQFF
>.|.|TRBV12-2|TRBJ2-7
TGTGCAAGTCGCTTACGACCAGCGCGCCTCCCCGAGACGTTACCCTACGAGCAGTACTTC
CASRLRPARLPETLPYEQYF
>.|TRBD2|TRBV7-9|TRBJ2-1
TGTTCCAGCAGCTCGCAACTAGCGGGGGTTTACAATGAGCAGTTCTTC
CSSSSQLAGVYNEQFF
>few|.|TRBV7-3|TRBJ2-1
TGTGCCAGCAGCTCCCCGGAGGGTGGGACTGGGAATGAGCAGTTCTTC
CASSSPEGGTGNEQFF
>.|TRBD1|TRBV29-1|TRBJ1-5
TGCAGCGTCGCGGGACAGGAAAATCAGCCCCAGCATTTT
CSVAGQENQPQHF
>.|.|TRBV4-3|TRBJ2-1
TGCGCCAGCAGCCAAGAAGGCGTCTTCCGCGGATCAAATGAGCAGTTCTTC
CASSQEGVFRGSNEQFF
>.|.|TRBV2|TRBJ1-5
TGTGCCAGCAGCCCGGCAGAGGGCAATCAGCCCCAGCATTTT
CASSPAEGNQPQHF
>few|.|TRBV6-5|TRBJ2-1
TGTGCCAGCAGTTGGAGTGGGAGCGCGGCGGGCAGTGAGCAGTTCTTC
CASSWSGSAAGSEQFF
>.|.|TRBV29-1|TRBJ2-5
TGCAGCGTTAACAGGGTTTGGGGAGAGACCCAGTACTTC
CSVNRVWGETQYF
>few|.|TRBV19|TRBJ2-1
TGTGCCAGTAGTTATGGGACTCCCAACTACAATGAGCAGTTCTTC
CASSYGTPNYNEQFF